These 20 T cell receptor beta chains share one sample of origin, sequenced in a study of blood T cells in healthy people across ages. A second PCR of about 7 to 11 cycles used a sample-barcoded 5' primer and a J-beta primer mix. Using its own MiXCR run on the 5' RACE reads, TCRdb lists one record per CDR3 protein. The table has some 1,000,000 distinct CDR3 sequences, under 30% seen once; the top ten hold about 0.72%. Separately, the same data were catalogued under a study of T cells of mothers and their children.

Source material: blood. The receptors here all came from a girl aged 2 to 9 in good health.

CDR3 loop: CASSMRVLEQYF. DNA of the CDR3: TGTGCCAGCAGCATGAGGGTCCTCGAGCAGTACTTC. The chain has TRBV28 and TRBJ2-5; maybe TRBD2 (5 bases). The end of the DNA aligns better with TRBJ2-7, so the J call may be wrong. The CDR3 is 12 residues long. Germline CDR1 reads MDHEN; CDR2 reads SYDVKM.

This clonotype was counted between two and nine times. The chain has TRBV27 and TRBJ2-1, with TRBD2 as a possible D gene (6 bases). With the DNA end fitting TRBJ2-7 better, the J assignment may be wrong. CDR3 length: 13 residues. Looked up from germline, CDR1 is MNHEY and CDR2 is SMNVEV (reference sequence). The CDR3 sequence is CASRTGRNYEQYF. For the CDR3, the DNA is TGTGCCAGCAGGACCGGGAGAAACTACGAGCAGTACTTC.

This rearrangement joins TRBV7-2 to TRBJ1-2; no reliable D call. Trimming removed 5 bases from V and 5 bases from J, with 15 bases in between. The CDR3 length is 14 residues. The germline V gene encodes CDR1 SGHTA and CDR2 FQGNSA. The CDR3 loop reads CASSDPGVWYGYTF. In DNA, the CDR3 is TGTGCCAGCAGCGACCCAGGAGTATGGTATGGCTACACCTTC.

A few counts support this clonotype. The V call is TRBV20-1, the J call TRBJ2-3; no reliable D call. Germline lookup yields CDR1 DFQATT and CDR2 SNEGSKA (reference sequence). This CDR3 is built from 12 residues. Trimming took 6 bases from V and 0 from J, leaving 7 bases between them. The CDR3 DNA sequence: TGCAGTGCCGTACCTAGCACAGATACGCAGTATTTT. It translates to CSAVPSTDTQYF.

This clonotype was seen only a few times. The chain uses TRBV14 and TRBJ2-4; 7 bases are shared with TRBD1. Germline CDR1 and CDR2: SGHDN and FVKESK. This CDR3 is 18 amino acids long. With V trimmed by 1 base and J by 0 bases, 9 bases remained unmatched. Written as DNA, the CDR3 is TGTGCCAGCAGCCAAGTGACAAGGACAGGACTAGCCAAAAACATTCAGTACTTC. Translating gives CASSQVTRTGLAKNIQYF.

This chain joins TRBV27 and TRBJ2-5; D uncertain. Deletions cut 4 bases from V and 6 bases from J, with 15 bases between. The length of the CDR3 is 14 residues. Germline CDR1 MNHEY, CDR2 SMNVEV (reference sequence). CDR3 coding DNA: TGTGCCAGCAGTTCTTCTTGGGGTTGGAAGACCCAGTACTTC. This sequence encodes CASSSSWGWKTQYF.

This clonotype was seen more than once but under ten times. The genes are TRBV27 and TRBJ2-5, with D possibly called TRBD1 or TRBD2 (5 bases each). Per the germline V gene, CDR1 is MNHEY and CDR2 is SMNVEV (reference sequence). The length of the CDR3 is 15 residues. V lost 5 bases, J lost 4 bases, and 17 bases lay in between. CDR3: CASSHLSRDAETQYF. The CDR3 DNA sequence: TGTGCCAGCAGTCACCTTTCTAGGGACGCAGAGACCCAGTACTTC.

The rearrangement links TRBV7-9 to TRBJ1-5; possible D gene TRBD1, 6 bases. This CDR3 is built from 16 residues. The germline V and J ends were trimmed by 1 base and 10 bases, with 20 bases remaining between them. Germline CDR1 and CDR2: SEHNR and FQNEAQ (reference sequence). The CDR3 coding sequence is TGTGCCAGCAGCTTAGTCCGGGGACAAGGGCCCGGACCCCAGCATTTT. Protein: CASSLVRGQGPGPQHF.

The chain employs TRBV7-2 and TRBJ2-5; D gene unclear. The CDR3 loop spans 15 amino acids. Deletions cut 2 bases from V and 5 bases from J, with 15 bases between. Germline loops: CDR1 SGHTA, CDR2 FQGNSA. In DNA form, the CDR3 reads TGTGCCAGCAGCTTATTTATACTGCCCGGGGAGACCCAGTACTTC. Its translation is CASSLFILPGETQYF.

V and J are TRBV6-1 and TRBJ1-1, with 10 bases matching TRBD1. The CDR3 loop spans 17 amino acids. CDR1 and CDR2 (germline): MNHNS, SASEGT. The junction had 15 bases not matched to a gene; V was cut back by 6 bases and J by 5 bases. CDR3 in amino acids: CASRGHGTTGGRTEAFF. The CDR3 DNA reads TGTGCCAGCAGAGGGCATGGAACGACAGGGGGCCGAACTGAAGCTTTCTTT.

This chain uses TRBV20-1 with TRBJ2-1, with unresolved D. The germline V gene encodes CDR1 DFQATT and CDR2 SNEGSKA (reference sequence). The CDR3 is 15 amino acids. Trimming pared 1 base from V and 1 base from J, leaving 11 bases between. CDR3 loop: CSARAPGPSYNEQFF. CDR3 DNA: TGCAGTGCTAGAGCCCCAGGACCATCCTACAATGAGCAGTTCTTC.

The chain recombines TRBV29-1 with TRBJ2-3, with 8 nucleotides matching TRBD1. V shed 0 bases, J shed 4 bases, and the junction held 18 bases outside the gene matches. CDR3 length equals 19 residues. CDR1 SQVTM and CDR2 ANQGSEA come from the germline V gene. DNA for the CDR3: TGCAGCGTTGAAGACCTTAGAATTGACAGGGGCCGGAGTGCAGATACGCAGTATTTT. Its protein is CSVEDLRIDRGRSADTQYF.

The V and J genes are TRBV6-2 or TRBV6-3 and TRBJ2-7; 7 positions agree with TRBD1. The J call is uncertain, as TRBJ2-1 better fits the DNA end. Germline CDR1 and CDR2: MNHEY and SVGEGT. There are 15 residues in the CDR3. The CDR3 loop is CASSSRDSNYNEQFF. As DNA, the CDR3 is TGTGCCAGCAGTAGCCGGGACAGCAACTACAATGAGCAGTTCTTC.

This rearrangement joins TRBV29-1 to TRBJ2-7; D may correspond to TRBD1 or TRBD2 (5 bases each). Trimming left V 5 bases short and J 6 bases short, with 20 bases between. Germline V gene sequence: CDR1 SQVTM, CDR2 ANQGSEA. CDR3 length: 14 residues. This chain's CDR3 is CSVTGPSASGEQYF. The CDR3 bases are TGCAGCGTTACGGGGCCTTCCGCCTCCGGCGAGCAGTACTTC.

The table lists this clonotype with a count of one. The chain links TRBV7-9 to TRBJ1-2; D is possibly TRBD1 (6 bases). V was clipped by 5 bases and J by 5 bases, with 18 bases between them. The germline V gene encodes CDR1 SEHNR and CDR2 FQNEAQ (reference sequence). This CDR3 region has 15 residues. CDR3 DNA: TGTGCCAGCAGCCAAACGATGACAGGAGATTATGGCTACACCTTC. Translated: CASSQTMTGDYGYTF.

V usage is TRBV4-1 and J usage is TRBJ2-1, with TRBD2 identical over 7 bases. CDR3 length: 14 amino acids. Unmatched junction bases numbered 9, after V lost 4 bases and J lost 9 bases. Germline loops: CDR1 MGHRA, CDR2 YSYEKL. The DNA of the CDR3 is TGCGCCAGCAGCCGGGGGGGAGGGCCTTTTGAGCAGTTCTTC. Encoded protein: CASSRGGGPFEQFF.

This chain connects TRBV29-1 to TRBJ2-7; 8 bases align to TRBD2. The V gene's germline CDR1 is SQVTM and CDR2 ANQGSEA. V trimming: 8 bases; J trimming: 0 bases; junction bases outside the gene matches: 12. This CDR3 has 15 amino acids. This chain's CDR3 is CSIGEAGGLSYEQYF. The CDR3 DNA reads TGCAGCATTGGTGAGGCGGGAGGCCTCTCCTACGAGCAGTACTTC.

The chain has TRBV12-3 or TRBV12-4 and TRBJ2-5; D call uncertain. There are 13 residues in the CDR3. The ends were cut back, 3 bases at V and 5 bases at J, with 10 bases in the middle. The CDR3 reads CASSFWGTETQYF. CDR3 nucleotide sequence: TGTGCCAGCAGTTTTTGGGGAACCGAGACCCAGTACTTC.

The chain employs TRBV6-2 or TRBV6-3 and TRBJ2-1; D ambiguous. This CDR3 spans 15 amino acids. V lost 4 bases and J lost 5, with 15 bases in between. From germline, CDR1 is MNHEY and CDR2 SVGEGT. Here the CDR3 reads CASSLEQYFNNEQFF. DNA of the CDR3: TGTGCCAGCAGTTTGGAACAGTATTTCAACAATGAGCAGTTCTTC.

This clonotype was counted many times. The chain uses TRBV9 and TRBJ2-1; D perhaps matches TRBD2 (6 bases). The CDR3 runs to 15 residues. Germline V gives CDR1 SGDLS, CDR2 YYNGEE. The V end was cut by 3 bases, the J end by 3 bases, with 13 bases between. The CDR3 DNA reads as TGTGCCAGCAGCGGAAGCGGGCTCCTCTACAATGAGCAGTTCTTC. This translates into CASSGSGLLYNEQFF. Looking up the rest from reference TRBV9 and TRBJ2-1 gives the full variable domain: DSGVTQTPKHLITATGQRVTLRCSPRSGDLSVYWYQQSLDQGLQFLIQYYNGEERAKGNILERFSAQQFPDLHSELNLSSLELGDSALYFCASSGSGLLYNEQFFGPGTRLTVL.